This entry describes one TCR beta chain. Its cognate antigen is unknown. Repertoires were generated with immunoSEQ multiplex PCR, while TCRdb's copy carries only in-frame clones and drops some. The sample lists some 120,000 clones; almost 90% were seen once. The data belong to a study of T cell responses to AZD1222 COVID-19 vaccine. General study results and limits: The breadth and depth of Spike-specific TCRs increased once two AZD1222 doses had been given. Clonal diversity may have been underestimated in mostly white British donors.

Germline CDR1 is MDHEN and CDR2 is SYDVKM. This CDR3 is 15 amino acids long. V shed 7 bases, J shed 6 bases, and the junction held 14 bases outside the gene matches. Sequencing was performed on peripheral blood, taken on day 0 of AZD1222 vaccination. The genes are TRBV28 and TRBJ2-7; TRBD1 agrees at 8 bases. This receptor was obtained from an adult in good health. The CDR3 region has the DNA TGTGCCAGCAAGGGGGTGTCGACAGGGGATACCGAGCAGTACTTC. It yields the protein CASKGVSTGDTEQYF.